This TCR beta chain was recovered during a study of radiotherapy plus CTLA-4 blockade in lung cancer. Produced via immunoSEQ multiplex PCR; TCRdb's table is partial and in-frame only. The sample consists of 77,000 or so clones, roughly 74% of them appearing once. Germline values: CDR1 SQVTM, CDR2 ANQGSEA. The V end lost 4 bases, the J end lost 2 bases, and 11 bases lay between the germline ends. The CDR3 spans 13 residues. Receiving focal radiation plus CTLA-4 blockade with ipilimumab were patients who had chemo-refractory metastatic non-small-cell lung cancer. Whole-study results and caveats: Blood-borne expansion of tumor-derived TCR clones followed radiotherapy plus ipilimumab.

Worth noting for this clone: Its antigen is unidentified.

Sample: peripheral blood, taken from a patient treated with radiotherapy plus ipilimumab. The V call is TRBV29-1, the J call TRBJ1-1; maybe TRBD1 (6 bases). This clonotype originated in a human donor with non-small cell lung cancer whose response to radiotherapy plus ipilimumab could not be evaluated. The CDR3 loop reads CSVGTGRNTEAFF. The CDR3 region has the DNA TGCAGCGTTGGAACAGGGCGCAACACTGAAGCTTTCTTT.